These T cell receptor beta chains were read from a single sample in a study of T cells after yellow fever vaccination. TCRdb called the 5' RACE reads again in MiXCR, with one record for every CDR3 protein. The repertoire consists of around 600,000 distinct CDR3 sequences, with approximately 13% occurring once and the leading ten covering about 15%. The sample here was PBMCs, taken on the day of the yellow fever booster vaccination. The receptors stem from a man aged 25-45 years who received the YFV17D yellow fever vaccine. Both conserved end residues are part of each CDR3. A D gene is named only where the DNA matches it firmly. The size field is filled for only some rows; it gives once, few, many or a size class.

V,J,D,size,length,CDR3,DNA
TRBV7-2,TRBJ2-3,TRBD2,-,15,CASSPPSGSRVAQYF,TGTGCCAGCAGCCCCCCTAGCGGGAGCCGAGTAGCGCAGTATTTT
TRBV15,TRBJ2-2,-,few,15,CATSRGSGNTGELFF,TGTGCCACCAGCAGAGGTTCTGGGAACACCGGGGAGCTGTTTTTT
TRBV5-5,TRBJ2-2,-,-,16,CASSSAGSGRTGELFF,TGTGCCAGCAGCTCCGCCGGTTCTGGCCGAACCGGGGAGCTGTTTTTT
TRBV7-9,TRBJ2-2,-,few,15,CASSPDSSDRGELFF,TGTGCCAGCAGCCCGGACAGCTCCGACAGGGGGGAGCTGTTTTTT
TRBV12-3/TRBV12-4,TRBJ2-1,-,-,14,CASSSGTRRNEQFF,TGTGCCAGCAGTTCCGGGACAAGGCGGAATGAGCAGTTCTTC
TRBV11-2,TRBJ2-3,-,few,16,CASSFRLGAQPDTQYF,TGTGCCAGCAGCTTCCGTCTGGGGGCCCAGCCAGATACGCAGTATTTT
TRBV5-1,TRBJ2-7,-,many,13,CASSLDGSYEQYF,TGTGCCAGCAGCTTAGACGGGAGCTACGAGCAGTACTTC
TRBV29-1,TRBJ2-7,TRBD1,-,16,CSVAQKGGTGGYEQYF,TGCAGCGTCGCGCAGAAGGGCGGGACAGGGGGCTACGAGCAGTACTTC
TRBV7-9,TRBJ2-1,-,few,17,CASSVISYTLGSHEQFF,TGTGCCAGCAGCGTTATCAGTTACACGCTAGGAAGCCATGAGCAGTTCTTC
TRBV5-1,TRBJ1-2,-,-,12,CASSTDGYGYTF,TGCGCCAGCAGCACGGACGGGTATGGCTACACCTTC
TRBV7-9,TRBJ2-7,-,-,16,CASSLVGRTYSYEQYF,TGTGCCAGCAGCTTAGTAGGGCGGACGTACTCCTACGAGCAGTACTTC
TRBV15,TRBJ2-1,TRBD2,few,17,CATSREPSGRYYNEQFF,TGTGCCACCAGCAGAGAACCTAGCGGGAGGTACTACAATGAGCAGTTCTTC
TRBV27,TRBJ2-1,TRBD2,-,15,CASMRGGAAYNEQFF,TGTGCCAGTATGCGGGGAGGGGCCGCCTACAATGAGCAGTTCTTC
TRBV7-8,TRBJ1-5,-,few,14,CASSPDSRGQPQHF,TGTGCCAGCAGCCCCGACAGCCGAGGTCAGCCCCAGCATTTT
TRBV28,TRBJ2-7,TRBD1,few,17,CASSLGQGLSRAYEQYF,TGTGCCAGCAGTTTGGGACAGGGGTTGAGTCGGGCCTACGAGCAGTACTTC
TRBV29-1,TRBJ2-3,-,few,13,CSVEGGGADTQYF,TGCAGCGTTGAAGGAGGTGGTGCGGATACGCAGTATTTT
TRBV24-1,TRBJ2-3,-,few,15,CATDTGPGRTDTQYF,TGTGCCACCGACACAGGCCCTGGTAGGACAGATACGCAGTATTTT
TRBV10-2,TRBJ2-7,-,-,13,CASMTQGLTEQYF,TGCGCCAGCATGACCCAGGGACTGACCGAGCAGTACTTC
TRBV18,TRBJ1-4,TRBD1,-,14,CASSRDSDNEKLFF,TGTGCCAGCTCACGGGACAGCGATAATGAAAAACTGTTTTTT
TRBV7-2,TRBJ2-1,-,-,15,CASSRYRVSHNEQFF,TGTGCCAGCAGTAGATACAGGGTATCCCACAATGAGCAGTTCTTC
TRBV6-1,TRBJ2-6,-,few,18,CASNERGAVASGANVLTF,TGTGCCAGCAACGAAAGGGGCGCCGTCGCCTCTGGGGCCAACGTCCTGACTTTC
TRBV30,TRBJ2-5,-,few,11,CAWSVQETQYF,TGTGCCTGGAGTGTGCAAGAGACCCAGTACTTC
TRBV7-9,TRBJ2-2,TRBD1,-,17,CASSPSTGQGIAGELFF,TGTGCCAGCAGCCCGAGTACGGGACAGGGAATCGCCGGGGAGCTGTTTTTT
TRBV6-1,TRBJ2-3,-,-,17,CASRRGGGMRFYDTQYF,TGTGCCAGCAGACGAGGGGGAGGGATGAGATTTTATGATACGCAGTATTTT
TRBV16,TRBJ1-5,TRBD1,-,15,CASSQSSGGVQPQHF,TGTGCCAGCAGCCAATCTTCAGGGGGAGTTCAGCCCCAGCATTTT
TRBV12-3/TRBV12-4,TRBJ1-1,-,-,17,CASTAERQGPSGTEAFF,TGTGCCAGCACCGCGGAGCGGCAGGGACCTTCAGGTACTGAAGCTTTCTTT
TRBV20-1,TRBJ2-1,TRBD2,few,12,CSARRSSGGEFF,TGCAGTGCTAGACGGTCCAGCGGGGGGGAGTTCTTC
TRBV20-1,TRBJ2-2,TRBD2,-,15,CSARSGESHTGELFF,TGCAGTGCTAGGAGCGGGGAAAGTCACACCGGGGAGCTGTTTTTT
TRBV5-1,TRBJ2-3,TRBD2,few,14,CASKAGAPTDTQYF,TGCGCCAGCAAGGCGGGAGCCCCCACAGATACGCAGTATTTT
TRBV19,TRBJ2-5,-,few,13,CASSRTWGETQYF,TGTGCCAGTTCCAGGACGTGGGGAGAGACCCAGTACTTC
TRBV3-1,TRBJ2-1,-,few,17,CASSLPRAGLTYNEQFF,TGTGCCAGCAGCCTTCCCCGCGCAGGCCTAACCTACAATGAGCAGTTCTTC
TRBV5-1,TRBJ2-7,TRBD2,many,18,CASSLPTAQREGTYEQYF,TGCGCCAGCAGCTTGCCCACGGCTCAGCGGGAGGGAACCTACGAGCAGTACTTC
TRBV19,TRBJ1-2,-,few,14,CASCGKTATYGYTF,TGTGCCAGTTGTGGAAAGACAGCTACCTATGGCTACACCTTC
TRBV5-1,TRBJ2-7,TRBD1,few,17,CASSLSTGGRLGYEQYF,TGCGCCAGCAGCTTGTCGACAGGGGGCCGCCTTGGCTACGAGCAGTACTTC
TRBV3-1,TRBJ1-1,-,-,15,CASSPGEVMNTEAFF,TGTGCCAGCAGCCCTGGAGAGGTTATGAACACTGAAGCTTTCTTT
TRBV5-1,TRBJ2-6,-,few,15,CASSEEISGANVLTF,TGCGCCAGCAGCGAAGAAATCTCTGGGGCCAACGTCCTGACTTTC
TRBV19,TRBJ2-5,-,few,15,CASTPGQSGKETQYF,TGTGCCAGTACCCCGGGGCAGTCAGGCAAGGAGACCCAGTACTTC
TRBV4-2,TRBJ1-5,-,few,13,CASSHAGDQPQHF,TGTGCCAGCAGCCATGCAGGGGACCAGCCCCAGCATTTT
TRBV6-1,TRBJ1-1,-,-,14,CASRGVGWDTEAFF,TGTGCCAGCAGGGGGGTGGGCTGGGACACTGAAGCTTTCTTT
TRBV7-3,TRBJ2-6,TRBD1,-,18,CASSLQGSALSGANVLTF,TGTGCCAGCAGCCTACAGGGGTCAGCACTCTCTGGGGCCAACGTCCTGACTTTC
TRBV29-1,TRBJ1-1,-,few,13,CSVDDIKNTEAFF,TGCAGCGTCGATGACATCAAAAACACTGAAGCTTTCTTT
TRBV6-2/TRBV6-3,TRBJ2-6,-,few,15,CASRGNVGGANVLTF,TGTGCCAGCAGGGGAAACGTGGGAGGGGCCAACGTCCTGACTTTC